This entry lists 20 T cell receptor beta chains sequenced from one sample in a study of shared clonotypes between healthy human individuals. Clones were read by immunoSEQ multiplex PCR, and TCRdb kept only the in-frame ones, dropping some. The top ten hold 0.36% of the sample, which has over a million clones, 98% to 99% seen once. Sample: naive CD4+ T cells sorted from blood. Subset given: CD45RA+ positively selected. The receptors shown here come from a young man in good health.

V gene TRBV7-2 combines with J gene TRBJ2-5; TRBD2 aligns across 14 bases. The CDR3 is 16 residues long. With 2 bases clipped from V and 6 bases from J, the junction kept 5 bases outside the gene matches. CDR1 SGHTA and CDR2 FQGNSA come from the germline V gene. CDR3 nucleotide sequence: TGTGCCAGCAGCTTAACTGGACTAGCGGGAGGTCAGACCCAGTACTTC. Residues: CASSLTGLAGGQTQYF.

V is TRBV25-1 and J is TRBJ2-1, with 10 bases aligning to TRBD2. V gave up 6 bases and J gave up 6 bases; unmatched junction bases: 8. CDR1 MGHDK and CDR2 SYGVNS come from the germline V gene. This CDR3 spans 15 amino acids. CDR3 nucleotide sequence: TGTGCCAGCAGGGCGCTAGCGGGAGACCCCAATGAGCAGTTCTTC. The encoded protein is CASRALAGDPNEQFF.

This rearrangement joins TRBV5-1 to TRBJ2-1; 11 nucleotides align to TRBD2. The CDR3 has 16 amino acids. V lost 4 bases, J lost 9 bases, and 12 bases stayed unmatched. CDR1 and CDR2 (germline): SGHRS, YFSETQ. CDR3 bases: TGCGCCAGCAGCGTACCGACTAGCGGGATCAGTAGTGAGCAGTTCTTC. Its protein product is CASSVPTSGISSEQFF.

With regard to this clone: Other DNA sequences of this sample code for an identical CDR3. This chain uses TRBV20-1 with TRBJ2-7; no definite D call. Per germline, CDR1 DFQATT and CDR2 SNEGSKA (reference sequence). With 1 base removed from V and 4 bases from J, the gap between germline ends came to 5 bases. The CDR3 sequence is 11 residues long. The CDR3 loop is CSARVGYEQYF. The DNA for the CDR3 is TGCAGTGCTAGAGTGGGGTACGAGCAGTACTTC.

Regarding this clone: The identical CDR3 is also encoded by other nucleotide sequences in the sample. The J gene is TRBJ2-1, the V gene TRBV7-9; 8 bases match TRBD2. Trimming at V came to 5 bases and at J to 0 bases, leaving 3 bases not matched to a gene. In germline, CDR1 is SEHNR, CDR2 FQNEAQ (reference sequence). The length of the CDR3 is 15 residues. CDR3 loop: CASSPSGSSYNEQFF. CDR3 sequence (DNA): TGTGCCAGCAGCCCAAGCGGGAGCTCCTACAATGAGCAGTTCTTC.

This chain links TRBV5-4 with TRBJ2-5, with 9 bases identical to TRBD2. With V trimmed by 5 bases and J by 5 bases, 7 bases remained unmatched. Germline lookup yields CDR1 SGHNT and CDR2 YYREEE (reference sequence). The CDR3 runs 14 residues. This chain's CDR3 is CASRLSGSDETQYF. CDR3 in DNA: TGTGCCAGCAGACTTAGCGGGAGTGATGAGACCCAGTACTTC. Variable domain in full (rest from reference TRBV5-4 and TRBJ2-5): ETGVTQSPTHLIKTRGQQVTLRCSSQSGHNTVSWYQQALGQGPQFIFQYYREEENGRGNFPPRFSGLQFPNYSSELNVNALELDDSALYLCASRLSGSDETQYFGPGTRLLVL.

The chain carries TRBV10-3 and TRBJ1-1, with TRBD1 matching over 8 bases. Germline V lookup: CDR1 ENHRY, CDR2 SYGVKD. This CDR3 comprises 16 residues. J gave up 1 base and V 1 base, and 5 bases lay outside the gene matches. CDR3 region: CAISEFQGATNTEAFF. In DNA, the CDR3 is TGTGCCATCAGTGAGTTCCAGGGGGCAACGAACACTGAAGCTTTCTTT.

This chain links TRBV5-1 with TRBJ2-3; D ambiguous. The CDR3 extends over 13 amino acids. Germline assignment: CDR1 SGHRS and CDR2 YFSETQ. Trimming took 2 bases from V and 4 from J, leaving 8 bases between them. The CDR3 loop is CASSLFRADTQYF. The CDR3 DNA reads TGCGCCAGCAGCTTATTTCGGGCAGATACGCAGTATTTT.

This chain uses TRBV15 with TRBJ1-5; tentatively, D is TRBD1 (6 bases). The CDR3 has 16 residues. V lost 3 bases to trimming and J lost 3 bases, with 15 bases between them. CDR1 LNHNV and CDR2 YYDKDF come from the germline V gene (reference sequence). CDR3 residues: CATSRRAGEINQPQHF. In DNA, the CDR3 is TGTGCCACCAGCAGGCGGGCAGGGGAAATCAATCAGCCCCAGCATTTT.

V is TRBV18 and J is TRBJ1-2, with 8 bases lining up with TRBD1. After removal of 4 bases from V and 8 bases from J, the junction contained 15 bases not matched to a gene. The CDR3 extends over 16 amino acids. The germline V gene has CDR1 KGHSH and CDR2 LQKENI. The CDR3 sequence is CASSLGQGQDTRGYTF. CDR3 nucleotides: TGTGCCAGCTCACTCGGACAGGGACAGGATACGCGGGGCTACACCTTC.

The gene calls are TRBV7-2 and TRBJ2-2; 8 nucleotides agree with TRBD2. CDR1 and CDR2 (germline): SGHTA, FQGNSA. CDR3 length equals 15 residues. V gave up 5 bases and J gave up 4 bases; unmatched junction bases: 6. Written as DNA, the CDR3 is TGTGCCAGCAGCATCCGGGGGGGGCTCACCGGGGAGCTGTTTTTT. It codes for CASSIRGGLTGELFF.

The chain carries TRBV29-1 and TRBJ1-2; 11 nucleotides match TRBD1. V lost 7 bases, J lost 8 bases, and 9 bases stayed unmatched. Germline CDR1 reads SQVTM; CDR2 reads ANQGSEA. This CDR3 has 13 amino acids. The chain's CDR3 is CSAQDRGLGGYTF. The CDR3 DNA reads TGCAGCGCCCAGGACAGGGGGCTAGGCGGCTACACCTTC. Together with reference TRBV29-1 and TRBJ1-2, the CDR3 gives the full variable domain: SAVISQKPSRDICQRGTSLTIQCQVDSQVTMMFWYRQQPGQSLTLIATANQGSEATYESGFVIDKFPISRPNLTFSTLTVSNMSPEDSSIYLCSAQDRGLGGYTFGSGTRLTVV.

This clone was observed a single time. The chain joins TRBV18 to TRBJ2-5; TRBD1 matches at 8 bases. Germline V gives CDR1 KGHSH, CDR2 LQKENI. Trimming took 5 bases from V and 5 from J; bases not matched to a gene: 16. CDR3 length: 17 amino acids. The CDR3 region is CASSSLFQGAYRETQYF. The CDR3 coding sequence is TGTGCCAGCTCATCTCTCTTTCAGGGGGCTTACAGGGAGACCCAGTACTTC.

As regards this clone: This specimen includes other DNA sequences encoding the same CDR3. V usage is TRBV20-1 and J usage is TRBJ2-7, with D unclear. Germline loops: CDR1 DFQATT, CDR2 SNEGSKA (reference sequence). The germline V and J ends were trimmed by 6 bases and 0 bases, with 6 bases remaining between them. The CDR3 totals 11 residues. DNA of the CDR3: TGCAGTGCCACATCCTCCTACGAGCAGTACTTC. It specifies CSATSSYEQYF.

This clone was seen only once. The V call is TRBV7-6, the J call TRBJ2-7; D remains unclear. CDR1 and CDR2 from the germline V gene are SGHVS and FNYEAQ. Trimming removed 4 bases from V and 3 bases from J, with 10 bases in between. The CDR3 spans 13 residues. In nucleotides, the CDR3 is TGTGCCAGCAGCTCTTCCCTGGTCTACGAGCAGTACTTC. It yields the protein CASSSSLVYEQYF. Drawing the rest from reference TRBV7-6 and TRBJ2-7, the complete variable domain is GAGVSQSPRYKVTKRGQDVALRCDPISGHVSLYWYRQALGQGPEFLTYFNYEAQQDKSGLPNDRFSAERPEGSISTLTIQRTEQRDSAMYRCASSSSLVYEQYFGPGTRLTVT.

J is TRBJ2-7 and V is TRBV18, with 10 bases fitting TRBD1. The CDR3 runs 13 residues. Germline V CDR1 and CDR2: KGHSH, LQKENI. V lost 8 bases, J lost 2 bases, and 3 bases stayed unmatched. DNA of the CDR3: TGTGCCAGCACGACAGGGGGCACCTACGAGCAGTACTTC. Residues: CASTTGGTYEQYF.

Only one count was recorded for this clone. This CDR3 reads CASSLEDRLPYTF. The CDR3, as DNA: TGTGCCAGCAGCTTAGAGGACAGGCTTCCCTACACCTTC. The rearrangement uses TRBV11-2 and TRBJ1-2; TRBD1 matches 7 bases. The V gene end was trimmed by 0 bases and the J gene end by 10 bases; junction bases not matched to a gene: 5. From germline, CDR1 is SGHAT and CDR2 FQNNGV. This CDR3 is built from 13 residues.

A note on this clone: The sample contains more than one DNA sequence encoding this CDR3. The V gene is TRBV28, the J gene TRBJ2-7; TRBD2 might be the D (6 bases). Deletions cut 3 bases from V and 3 bases from J, with 6 bases between. Germline V gene lookup returns CDR1 MDHEN and CDR2 SYDVKM. This CDR3 comprises 12 residues. The CDR3, as DNA: TGTGCCAGCAGTTTGGGGGGCTACGAGCAGTACTTC. Amino acids: CASSLGGYEQYF. Supplemented by reference TRBV28 and TRBJ2-7, the full variable domain reads DVKVTQSSRYLVKRTGEKVFLECVQDMDHENMFWYRQDPGLGLRLIYFSYDVKMKEKGDIPEGYSVSREKKERFSLILESASTNQTSMYLCASSLGGYEQYFGPGTRLTVT.

This chain uses TRBV18 with TRBJ1-1; unclear D gene. Germline V gene sequence: CDR1 KGHSH, CDR2 LQKENI. The CDR3 covers 16 residues. Trimming removed 2 bases at V and 1 base at J, with 14 bases between. CDR3 sequence (DNA): TGTGCCAGCTCACCATTGGGTTCGTACGGGAACACTGAAGCTTTCTTT. Residues: CASSPLGSYGNTEAFF.

The rearrangement joins TRBV5-1 to TRBJ2-1; 8 nucleotides align to TRBD1. V was pared by 1 base and J by 1 base, with 4 bases of the junction left unmatched. Germline V gives CDR1 SGHRS, CDR2 YFSETQ. The CDR3 is 16 amino acids. This CDR3 is CASSLQGTGSYNEQFF. DNA of the CDR3: TGCGCCAGCAGCTTGCAGGGGACAGGTTCCTACAATGAGCAGTTCTTC. Variable domain in full (rest from reference TRBV5-1 and TRBJ2-1): KAGVTQTPRYLIKTRGQQVTLSCSPISGHRSVSWYQQTPGQGLQFLFEYFSETQRNKGNFPGRFSGRQFSNSRSEMNVSTLELGDSALYLCASSLQGTGSYNEQFFGPGTRLTVL.